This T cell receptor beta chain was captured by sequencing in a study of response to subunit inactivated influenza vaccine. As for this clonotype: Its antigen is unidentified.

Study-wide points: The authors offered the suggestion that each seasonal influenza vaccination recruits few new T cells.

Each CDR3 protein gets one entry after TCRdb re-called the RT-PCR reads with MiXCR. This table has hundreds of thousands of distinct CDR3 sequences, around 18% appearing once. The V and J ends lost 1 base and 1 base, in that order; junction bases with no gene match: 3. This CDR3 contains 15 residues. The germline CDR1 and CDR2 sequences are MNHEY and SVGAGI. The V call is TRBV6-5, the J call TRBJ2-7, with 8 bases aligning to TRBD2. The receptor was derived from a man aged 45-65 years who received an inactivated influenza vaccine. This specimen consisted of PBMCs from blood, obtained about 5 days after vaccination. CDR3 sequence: CASSYFERESYEQYF. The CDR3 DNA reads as TGTGCCAGCAGTTACTTCGAGCGGGAGTCCTACGAGCAGTACTTC.